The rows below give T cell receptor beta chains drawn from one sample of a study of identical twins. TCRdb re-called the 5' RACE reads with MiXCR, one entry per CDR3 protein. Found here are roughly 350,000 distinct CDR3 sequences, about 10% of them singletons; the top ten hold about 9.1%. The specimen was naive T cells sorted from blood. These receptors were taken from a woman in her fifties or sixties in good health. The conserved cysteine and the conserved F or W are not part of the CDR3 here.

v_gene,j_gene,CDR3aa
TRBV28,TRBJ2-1,ASISTRNEQF
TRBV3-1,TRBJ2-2,ASSQDVNTGELF
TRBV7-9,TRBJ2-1,ASSLTTSGAQF
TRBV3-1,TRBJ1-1,ASSPGQGSTKGAF
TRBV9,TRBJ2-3,ASSVWDRGKDTQY
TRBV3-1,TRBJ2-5,ASSPARMLAGVGETQY
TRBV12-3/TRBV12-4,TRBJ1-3,ASSRGQLGNTIY
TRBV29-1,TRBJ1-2,SVEPWGRDGYT
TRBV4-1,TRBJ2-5,ASSPLEGSRWYQETQY
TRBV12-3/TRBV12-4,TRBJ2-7,ASSPGLLFSYEQY
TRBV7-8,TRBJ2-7,ASSFWAGLNEQY
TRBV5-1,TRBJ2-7,ASSPSSGGVYEQY
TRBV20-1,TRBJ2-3,SALQGTSGSGFGTQY
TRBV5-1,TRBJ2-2,ASSPPGTGELF
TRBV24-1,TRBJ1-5,ATSELDSNQPQH
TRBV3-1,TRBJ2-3,ASSRRGAGITDTQY
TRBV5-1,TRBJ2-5,ASSLLTVAGVGETQY
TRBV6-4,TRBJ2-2,ASSDAYPNTGELF
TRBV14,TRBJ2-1,ASSPSVGVNEQF
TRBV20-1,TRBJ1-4,SASALNEKLF
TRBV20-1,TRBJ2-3,SAPGQGKDTQY
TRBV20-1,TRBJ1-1,SARRGDLNTEAF
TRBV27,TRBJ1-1,ASSLLHTEAF
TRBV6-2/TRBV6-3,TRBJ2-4,ASSFRGGRLAKNVQY
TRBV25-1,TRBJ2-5,ASSDAQGLQETQY
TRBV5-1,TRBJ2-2,ASSTPGLANTGELF
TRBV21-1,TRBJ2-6,ASSRTSFSGANVLT
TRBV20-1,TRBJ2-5,SAPPVTVALQETQY
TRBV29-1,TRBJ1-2,SVVGGHHGYT
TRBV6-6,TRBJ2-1,ASSYSYEQF
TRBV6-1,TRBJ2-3,ASRSARERWTDTQY
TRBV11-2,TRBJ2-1,ASSSTGYNEQF
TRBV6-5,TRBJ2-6,ASSDLSGANVLT
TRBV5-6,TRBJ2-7,ASSDRGQIYEQY
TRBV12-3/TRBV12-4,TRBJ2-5,ASSPGDRGLGETQY
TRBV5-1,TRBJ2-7,ASSLAGRLLAHDEQY
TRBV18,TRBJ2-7,ASSPRQGYEQY
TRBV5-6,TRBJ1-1,ASTQGRDRGHTEAF
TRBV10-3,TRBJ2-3,AISEYGRAEDTQY
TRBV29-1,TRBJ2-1,SVKGAANEQF
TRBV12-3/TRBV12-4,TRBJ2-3,ASSLGTGYTQY